This entry is about one TCR beta chain. The specificity of this receptor is unknown. Per-base qualities were not stored, and no clone one base away is much larger. The data stem from a study of cytomegalovirus exposure and HLA in healthy donors listed by TCRdb under 2017. Some background on the complete study: According to a later analysis, the approximately 120 validation repertoires were produced on the same platform as the 700 or so repertoires of the first cohort. The study aimed to test whether cataloging public T cell receptors could reveal signatures of past pathogen exposure. A separate validation cohort of roughly 110 different subjects was used in addition to the 666-subject first cohort. To predict cytomegalovirus infection status, the study combined high-throughput TCR immunosequencing, statistical association of individual TCRs with disease status, and machine learning.

The CDR3 runs 16 residues from the cysteine to the phenylalanine. The entry retains the CDR3 DNA only, 48 bases that are in frame from base 1. Based on the germline V gene, the CDR1 and CDR2 sequences are ENHRY and SYGVKD. From V the trimming removes 0 bases and from J it removes 8 bases, while the gene matches leave 9 bases of the junction unaccounted for. Receptor libraries were prepared by the immunoSEQ multiplex PCR assay. The original methods were these. To diagnose cytomegalovirus status from the catalog of TCR beta chain sequences, a statistical classification framework was built. The table comes from immuneACCESS by way of TCRdb, which keeps in-frame sequences with V and J called. Part of the clones is missing from these tables; in studies checked, under half for an unresolved V gene and the rest for unknown reasons. The V and J calls and the clone size are those of that table, but D and trimming were determined from the DNA. This sample holds about 120,000 clones; 80% to 90% were observed only once. The ten largest account for approximately 2.1% of the sample.

The donors were included in the validation cohort of approximately 130 subjects, a group kept apart from the roughly 700-subject first cohort. Beyond this particular receptor, the publication reports: In a later analysis, TCRs clustered in the first cohort were found to also tend to co-occur in the roughly 120 validation repertoires, with 85% to 95% of cluster scores above 0. In the study, approximately 160 TCR beta chains were listed as associated with cytomegalovirus. A few of the identified cytomegalovirus-associated TCR beta chains were confirmed in vitro to be specific for cytomegalovirus antigens. The authors suggested that the approach could potentially be generalized to other disease states and immunological phenotypes. Most TCR sequences were seen in very few donors, while some public TCRs were found in many individuals. All 120 or so repertoires were used to score co-occurrence in the validation cohort in a later analysis, because that analysis had no HLA typing for the cohort. The classifier was reported to diagnose cytomegalovirus status with high specificity and sensitivity in both the original and validation cohorts.

The chain employs TRBV10-3 and TRBJ1-4; TRBD1 matches 7 bases in the middle. The material sequenced was PBMCs. The TCR originated in a woman aged 18 to 35 in good health and CMV-seronegative. CDR3 protein: CAISESIDRVGEKLFF. The nucleotides are TGTGCCATCAGTGAGTCGATAGACAGGGTTGGAGAAAAACTGTTTTTT.